This T cell receptor (beta chain) was recorded in a study of T cell repertoires in cytomegalovirus infection. The germline CDR1 and CDR2 sequences are MNHEY and SVGAGI. The CDR3 extends over 16 amino acids. The V gene lost 0 bases and the J gene lost 0 bases, with 6 bases spanning the gap. Via MiXCR, TCRdb re-called the reads, giving one row per CDR3 protein. The data hold around 800,000 distinct CDR3 sequences, with less than 35% observed a single time. With regard to this clonotype: Its antigen remains unknown.

The chain joins TRBV6-5 to TRBJ1-6, with D uncertain. This TCR was sampled from a human donor in good health (CMV status not recorded). Some clones in this sample may be carry-over from other donors' samples. The source material was cultured CD8+ T cells from PBMCs, sampled from culture after CMV antigen stimulation. DNA of the CDR3: TGTGCCAGCAGTTACTCGGAAAGCTCCTATAATTCACCCCTCCACTTT. The encoded protein is CASSYSESSYNSPLHF.